This record looks at one TCR beta chain sequence and its context. Within the sample, other DNA sequences also encode this same CDR3. Between the trimmed V and J ends, which lost 3 bases and 2 bases, there was a span of 8 bases. CDR1 is SGHRS and CDR2 is YFSETQ in the germline V gene. The length of the CDR3 is 13 residues. The data are from a study of blood T cell repertoires in COVID-19. For the study at large: T cells, B-cell-depleted T cells, or PBMCs provided the cDNA or gDNA that served as material.

In the original workflow: The assay estimated nucleated cells by amplifying reference gene primers. The data were produced by immunoSEQ multiplex PCR, yet TCRdb's version contains in-frame clones alone and is incomplete. D and trimming come from the DNA, and the V and J calls and clone size come from that table. The sample holds 150,000 to 200,000 clones, approximately 82% seen once. The chain combines TRBV5-1 with TRBJ2-5; D possibly corresponds to TRBD2 (5 bases). Sequences were obtained from peripheral blood. The receptor was derived from a woman older than 75 with active or convalescent COVID-19. The CDR3 bases are TGCGCCAGCAGCTGGACGGGACAAGAGACCCAGTACTTC. This codes for CASSWTGQETQYF.